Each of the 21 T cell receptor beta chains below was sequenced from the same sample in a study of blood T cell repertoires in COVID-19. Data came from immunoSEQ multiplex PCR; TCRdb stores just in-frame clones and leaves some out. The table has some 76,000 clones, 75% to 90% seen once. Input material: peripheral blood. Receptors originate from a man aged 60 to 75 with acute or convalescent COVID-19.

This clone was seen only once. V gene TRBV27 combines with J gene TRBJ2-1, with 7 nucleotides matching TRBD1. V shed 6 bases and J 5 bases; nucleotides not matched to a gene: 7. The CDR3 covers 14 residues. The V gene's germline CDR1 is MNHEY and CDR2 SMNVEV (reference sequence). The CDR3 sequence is CASSLRDSHNEQFF. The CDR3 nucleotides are TGTGCCAGCAGCCTCCGGGACAGCCACAATGAGCAGTTCTTC.

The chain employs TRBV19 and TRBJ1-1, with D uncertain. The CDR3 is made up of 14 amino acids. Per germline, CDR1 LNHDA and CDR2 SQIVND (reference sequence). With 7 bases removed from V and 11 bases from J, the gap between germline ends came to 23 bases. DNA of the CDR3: TGTGCCAGTACCCCACCCGGGGTGGGTCCCCTTGCTTTCTTT. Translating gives CASTPPGVGPLAFF.

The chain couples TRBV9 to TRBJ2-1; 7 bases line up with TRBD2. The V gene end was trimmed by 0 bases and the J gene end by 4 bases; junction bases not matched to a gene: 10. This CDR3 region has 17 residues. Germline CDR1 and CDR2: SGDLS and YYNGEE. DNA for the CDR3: TGTGCCAGCAGCGTAGAACCGGGACTAACCCTTTACAATGAGCAGTTCTTC. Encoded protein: CASSVEPGLTLYNEQFF.

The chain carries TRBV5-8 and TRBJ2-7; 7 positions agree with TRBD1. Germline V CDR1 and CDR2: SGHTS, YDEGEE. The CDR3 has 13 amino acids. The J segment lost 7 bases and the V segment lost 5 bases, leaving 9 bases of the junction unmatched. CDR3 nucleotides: TGTGCCAGCAGACGGACAGGAAAGAGGGAGCAGTACTTC. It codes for CASRRTGKREQYF. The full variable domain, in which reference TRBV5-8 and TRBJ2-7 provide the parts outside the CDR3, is EAGVTQSPTHLIKTRGQQATLRCSPISGHTSVYWYQQALGLGLQFLLWYDEGEERNRGNFPPRFSGRQFPNYSSELNVNALELEDSALYLCASRRTGKREQYFGPGTRLTVT.

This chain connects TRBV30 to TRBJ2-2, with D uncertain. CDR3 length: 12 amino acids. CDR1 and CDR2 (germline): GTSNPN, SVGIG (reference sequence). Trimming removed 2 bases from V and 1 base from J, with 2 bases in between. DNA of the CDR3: TGTGCCTGGAGTCGGAACACCGGGGAGCTGTTTTTT. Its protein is CAWSRNTGELFF.

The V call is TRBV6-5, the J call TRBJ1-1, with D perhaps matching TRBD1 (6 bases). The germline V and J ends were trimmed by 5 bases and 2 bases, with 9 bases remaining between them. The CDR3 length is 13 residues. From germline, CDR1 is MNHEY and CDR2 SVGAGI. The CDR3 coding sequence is TGTGCCAGCAGTATACAGGGAAACACTGAAGCTTTCTTT. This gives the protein CASSIQGNTEAFF.

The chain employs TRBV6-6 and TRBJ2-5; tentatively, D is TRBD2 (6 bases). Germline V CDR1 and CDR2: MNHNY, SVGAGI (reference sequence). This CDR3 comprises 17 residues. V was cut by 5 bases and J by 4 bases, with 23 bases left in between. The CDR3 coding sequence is TGTGCCAGCAGTCCATCGTCGGGATCTAGCGTTGGAGAGACCCAGTACTTC. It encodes CASSPSSGSSVGETQYF.

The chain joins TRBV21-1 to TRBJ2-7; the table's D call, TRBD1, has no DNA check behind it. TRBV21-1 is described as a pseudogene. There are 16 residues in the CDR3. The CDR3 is CASSLDRDSVSYEQYF. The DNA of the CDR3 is TGTGCCAGCAGCCTTGACAGGGACAGCGTCTCCTACGAGCAGTACTTC.

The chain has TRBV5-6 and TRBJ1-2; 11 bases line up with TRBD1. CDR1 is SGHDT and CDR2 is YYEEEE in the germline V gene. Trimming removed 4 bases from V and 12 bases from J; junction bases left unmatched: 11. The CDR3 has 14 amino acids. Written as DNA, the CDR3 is TGTGCCAGCAGCCGGGGCTGGGGACAGGGGGAAAACACCTTC. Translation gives CASSRGWGQGENTF.

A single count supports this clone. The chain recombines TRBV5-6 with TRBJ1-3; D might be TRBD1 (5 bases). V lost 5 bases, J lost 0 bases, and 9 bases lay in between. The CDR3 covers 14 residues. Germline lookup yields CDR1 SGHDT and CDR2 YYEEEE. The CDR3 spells CASRPQGSGNTIYF. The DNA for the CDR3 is TGTGCCAGCAGACCCCAGGGCTCTGGAAACACCATATATTTT.

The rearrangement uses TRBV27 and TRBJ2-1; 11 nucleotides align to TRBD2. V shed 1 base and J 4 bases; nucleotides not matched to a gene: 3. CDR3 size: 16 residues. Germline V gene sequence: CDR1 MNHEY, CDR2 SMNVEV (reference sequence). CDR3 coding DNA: TGTGCCAGCAGTTTATTTAGCGGGAGGGGTTACAATGAGCAGTTCTTC. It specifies CASSLFSGRGYNEQFF.

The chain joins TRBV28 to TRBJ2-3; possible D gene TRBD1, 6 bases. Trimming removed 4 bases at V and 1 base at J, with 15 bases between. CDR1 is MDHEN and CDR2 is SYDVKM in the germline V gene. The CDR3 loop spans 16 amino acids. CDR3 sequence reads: CASSSARAGGTDTQYF. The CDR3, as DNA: TGTGCCAGCAGTTCCGCCCGGGCAGGGGGCACAGATACGCAGTATTTT.

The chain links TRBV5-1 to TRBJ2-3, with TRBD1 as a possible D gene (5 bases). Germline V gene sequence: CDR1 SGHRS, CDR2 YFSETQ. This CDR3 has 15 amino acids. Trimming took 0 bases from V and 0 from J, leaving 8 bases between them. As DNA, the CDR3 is TGCGCCAGCAGCTTGGAGGCAGGGAGCACAGATACGCAGTATTTT. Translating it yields CASSLEAGSTDTQYF.

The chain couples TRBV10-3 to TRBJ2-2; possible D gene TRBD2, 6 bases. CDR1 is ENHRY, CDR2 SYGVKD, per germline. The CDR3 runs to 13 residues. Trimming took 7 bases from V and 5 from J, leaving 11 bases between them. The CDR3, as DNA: TGTGCCATCATGGCGGAGGGAACCGGGGAGCTGTTTTTT. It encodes CAIMAEGTGELFF.

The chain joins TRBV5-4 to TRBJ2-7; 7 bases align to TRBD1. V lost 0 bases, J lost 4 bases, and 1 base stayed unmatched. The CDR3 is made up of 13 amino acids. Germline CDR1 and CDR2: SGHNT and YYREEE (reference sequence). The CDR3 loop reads CASSLDRGYEQYF. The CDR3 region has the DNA TGTGCCAGCAGCTTGGACAGGGGATACGAGCAGTACTTC. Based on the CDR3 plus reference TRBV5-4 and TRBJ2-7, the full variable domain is ETGVTQSPTHLIKTRGQQVTLRCSSQSGHNTVSWYQQALGQGPQFIFQYYREEENGRGNFPPRFSGLQFPNYSSELNVNALELDDSALYLCASSLDRGYEQYFGPGTRLTVT.

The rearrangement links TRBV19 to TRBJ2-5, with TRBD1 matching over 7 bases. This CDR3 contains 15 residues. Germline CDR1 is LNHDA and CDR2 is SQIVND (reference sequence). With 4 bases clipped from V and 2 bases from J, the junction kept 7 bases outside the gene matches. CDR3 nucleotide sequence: TGTGCCAGTAGTAGGGACAGACAAAAACAAGAGACCCAGTACTTC. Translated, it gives CASSRDRQKQETQYF.

As DNA, the CDR3 is TGTGCCACCGCGGCCAGGGTCGGCAATCAGCCCCAGCATTTT. Translation: CATAARVGNQPQHF. This rearrangement joins TRBV21-1 to TRBJ1-5; TRBD1 was called by the table and not checked on the DNA. TRBV21-1 has pseudogene status. The CDR3 extends over 14 amino acids.

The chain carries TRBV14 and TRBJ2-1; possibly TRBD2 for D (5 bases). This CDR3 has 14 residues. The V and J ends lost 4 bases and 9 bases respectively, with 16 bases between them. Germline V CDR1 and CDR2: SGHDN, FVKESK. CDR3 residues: CASSLGNRGSEQFF. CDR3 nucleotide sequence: TGTGCCAGCAGCCTTGGAAACCGCGGGTCTGAGCAGTTCTTC.

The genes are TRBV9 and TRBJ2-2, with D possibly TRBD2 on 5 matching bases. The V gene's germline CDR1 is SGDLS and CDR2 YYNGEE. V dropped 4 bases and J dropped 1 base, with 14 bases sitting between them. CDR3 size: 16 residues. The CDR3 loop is CASSPRPSGNTGELFF. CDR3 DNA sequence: TGTGCCAGCAGCCCGCGACCCAGCGGGAACACCGGGGAGCTGTTTTTT. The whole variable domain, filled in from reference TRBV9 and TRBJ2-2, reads DSGVTQTPKHLITATGQRVTLRCSPRSGDLSVYWYQQSLDQGLQFLIQYYNGEERAKGNILERFSAQQFPDLHSELNLSSLELGDSALYFCASSPRPSGNTGELFFGEGSRLTVL.

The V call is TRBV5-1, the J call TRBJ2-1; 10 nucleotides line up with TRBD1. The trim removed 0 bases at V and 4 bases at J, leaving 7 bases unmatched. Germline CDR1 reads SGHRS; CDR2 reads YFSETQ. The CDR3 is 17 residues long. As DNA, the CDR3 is TGCGCCAGCAGCTTGGCCGGCGGGACAGGGGTTTACAATGAGCAGTTCTTC. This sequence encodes CASSLAGGTGVYNEQFF.

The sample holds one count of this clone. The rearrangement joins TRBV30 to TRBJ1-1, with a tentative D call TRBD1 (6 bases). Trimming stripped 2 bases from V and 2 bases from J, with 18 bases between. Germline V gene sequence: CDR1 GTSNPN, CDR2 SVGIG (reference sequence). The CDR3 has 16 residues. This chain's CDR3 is CAWSNSRTVNNTEAFF. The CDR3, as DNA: TGTGCCTGGAGTAATAGTCGGACAGTTAACAACACTGAAGCTTTCTTT. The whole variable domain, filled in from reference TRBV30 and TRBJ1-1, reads SQTIHQWPATLVQPVGSPLSLECTVEGTSNPNLYWYRQAAGRGLQLLFYSVGIGQISSEVPQNLSASRPQDRQFILSSKKLLLSDSGFYLCAWSNSRTVNNTEAFFGQGTRLTVV.